Described below is a single T cell receptor (beta chain) sequence and its context. Antigen unknown. This record comes from a study of lymphopenia after photon versus proton radiotherapy. The germline gives CDR1 MGHDK, CDR2 SYGVNS. The CDR3 totals 17 residues. V was cut by 1 base and J by 3 bases, with 16 bases left in between. The repertoire was sequenced with immunoSEQ multiplex PCR; TCRdb's copy has only in-frame clones and lacks some. The table includes around 64,000 clones, about nine tenths detected once. Points from the study as a whole: Larger post-nadir TCR diversity loss correlated inversely with survival in deceased patients. After lymphocyte nadir, photon-treated repertoires showed oligoclonal expansion, especially CD8+ Temra. Relative stability marked proton patients; photon patients lost diversity and naive cells.

The sequencing here drew on peripheral blood, taken from a patient treated with proton-based radiotherapy. The clonotype originates from an elderly man with esophageal cancer. The chain couples TRBV25-1 to TRBJ1-3; D possibly corresponds to TRBD1 (6 bases). In DNA form, the CDR3 reads TGTGCCAGCAGTGAATTGCAGACAGGAAGATTTGGAAACACCATATATTTT. This translates into CASSELQTGRFGNTIYF.